The subject of this entry is one TCR beta chain. Its antigen is not identified. 13 Jbeta primers and 60 Vbeta primers were used for the PCR. The repertoire was sequenced with immunoSEQ multiplex PCR; TCRdb's copy has only in-frame clones and lacks some. This sample's table has under 90,000 clones. This specimen belongs to a study of cytomegalovirus exposure and HLA in healthy donors. Overall study findings and caveats: Later on, a genetic analysis was performed. It linked a missense variant in DCLRE1C with V- and J-gene trimming of TCR beta. Reportedly, cytomegalovirus status was diagnosed with high sensitivity and specificity.

The V end was cut by 3 bases, the J end by 9 bases, with 12 bases between. This CDR3 spans 13 amino acids. The germline V gene encodes CDR1 KGHSH and CDR2 LQKENI. The receptor's source is a man aged 45-65 years in good health and CMV-seropositive. The sample taken for sequencing was PBMCs. V usage is TRBV18 and J usage is TRBJ2-1; unclear D gene. CDR3 sequence (DNA): TGTGCCAGCTCACCGAGACCCGGCGGTGAGCAGTTCTTC. This encodes CASSPRPGGEQFF.